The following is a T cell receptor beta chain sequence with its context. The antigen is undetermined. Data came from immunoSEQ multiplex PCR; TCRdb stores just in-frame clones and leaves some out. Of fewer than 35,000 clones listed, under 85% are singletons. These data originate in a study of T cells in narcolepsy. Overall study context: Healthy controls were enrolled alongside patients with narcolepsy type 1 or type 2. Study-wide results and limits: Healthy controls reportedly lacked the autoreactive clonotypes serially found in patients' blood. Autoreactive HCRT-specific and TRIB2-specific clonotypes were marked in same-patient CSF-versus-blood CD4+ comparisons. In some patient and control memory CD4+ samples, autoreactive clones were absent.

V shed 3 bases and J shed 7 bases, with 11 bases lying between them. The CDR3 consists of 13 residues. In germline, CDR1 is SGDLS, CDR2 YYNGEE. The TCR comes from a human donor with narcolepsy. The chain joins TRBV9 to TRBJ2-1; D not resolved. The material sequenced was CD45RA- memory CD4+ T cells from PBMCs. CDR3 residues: CASSGYTTNEQFF. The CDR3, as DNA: TGTGCCAGCAGCGGATACACGACTAATGAGCAGTTCTTC.